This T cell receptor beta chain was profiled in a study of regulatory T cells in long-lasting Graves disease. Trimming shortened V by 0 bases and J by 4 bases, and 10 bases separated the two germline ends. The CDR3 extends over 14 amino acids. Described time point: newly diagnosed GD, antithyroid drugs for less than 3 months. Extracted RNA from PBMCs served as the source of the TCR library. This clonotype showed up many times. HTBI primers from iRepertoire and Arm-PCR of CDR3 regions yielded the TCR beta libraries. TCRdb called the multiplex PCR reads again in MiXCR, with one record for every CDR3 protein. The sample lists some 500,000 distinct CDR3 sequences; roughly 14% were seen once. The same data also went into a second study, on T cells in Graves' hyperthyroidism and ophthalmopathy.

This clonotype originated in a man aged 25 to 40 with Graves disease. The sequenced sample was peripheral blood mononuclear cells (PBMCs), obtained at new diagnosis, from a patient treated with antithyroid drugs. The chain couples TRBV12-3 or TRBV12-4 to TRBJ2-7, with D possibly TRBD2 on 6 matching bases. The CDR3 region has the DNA TGTGCCAGCAGTTTAGCGGGAGGCGGGTACGAGCAGTACTTC. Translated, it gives CASSLAGGGYEQYF.